This T cell receptor beta chain is drawn from a study of technical replicates of blood from a few donors. V lost 0 bases, J lost 0 bases, and 6 bases lay in between. The CDR3 length is 14 residues. The V gene's germline CDR1 is SGDLS and CDR2 YYNGEE. Generated by immunoSEQ multiplex PCR, the TCRdb table keeps only in-frame clones and is missing some. The sample holds about 49,000 clones, approximately 90% seen once. The specimen was PBMCs. The source of this sequence is a human donor in good health. Some clones in this sample may be carry-over from other donors' samples. V usage is TRBV9 and J usage is TRBJ1-2, with D perhaps matching TRBD1 (5 bases). The CDR3 region is CASSVATANYGYTF. The CDR3 DNA follows: TGTGCCAGCAGCGTAGCGACAGCTAACTATGGCTACACCTTC.